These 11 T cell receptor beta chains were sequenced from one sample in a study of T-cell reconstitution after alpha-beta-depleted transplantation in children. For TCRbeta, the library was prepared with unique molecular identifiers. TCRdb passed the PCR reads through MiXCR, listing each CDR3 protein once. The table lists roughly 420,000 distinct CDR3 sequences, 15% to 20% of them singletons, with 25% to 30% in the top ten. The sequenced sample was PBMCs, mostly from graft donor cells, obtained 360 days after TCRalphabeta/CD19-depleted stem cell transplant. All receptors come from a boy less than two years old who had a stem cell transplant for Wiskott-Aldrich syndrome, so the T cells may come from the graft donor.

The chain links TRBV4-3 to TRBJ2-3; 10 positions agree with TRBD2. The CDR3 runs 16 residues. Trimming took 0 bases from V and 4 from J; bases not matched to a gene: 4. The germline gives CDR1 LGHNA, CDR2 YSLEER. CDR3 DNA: TGCGCCAGCAGCCAAGATCCTAGCGGGAGCTCAGATACGCAGTATTTT. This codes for CASSQDPSGSSDTQYF.

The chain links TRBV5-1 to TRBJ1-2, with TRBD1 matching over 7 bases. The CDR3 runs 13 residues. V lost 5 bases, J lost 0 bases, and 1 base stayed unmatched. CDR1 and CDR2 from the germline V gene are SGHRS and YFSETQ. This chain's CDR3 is CASRTGANYGYTF. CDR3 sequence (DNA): TGCGCCAGCAGAACAGGGGCTAACTATGGCTACACCTTC.

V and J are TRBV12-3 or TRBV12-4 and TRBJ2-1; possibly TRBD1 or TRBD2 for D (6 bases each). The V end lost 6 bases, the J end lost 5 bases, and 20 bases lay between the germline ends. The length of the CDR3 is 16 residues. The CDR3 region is CASSLLTRRGDNEQFF. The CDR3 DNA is TGTGCCAGCAGCCTCCTGACTAGAAGGGGGGACAATGAGCAGTTCTTC.

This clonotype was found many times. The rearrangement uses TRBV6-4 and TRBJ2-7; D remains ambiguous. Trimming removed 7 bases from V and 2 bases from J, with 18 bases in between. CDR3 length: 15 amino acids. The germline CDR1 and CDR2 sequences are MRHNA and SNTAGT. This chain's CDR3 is CASKAQRLGTYEQYF. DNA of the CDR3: TGTGCCAGCAAGGCCCAGCGTTTAGGGACCTACGAGCAGTACTTC.

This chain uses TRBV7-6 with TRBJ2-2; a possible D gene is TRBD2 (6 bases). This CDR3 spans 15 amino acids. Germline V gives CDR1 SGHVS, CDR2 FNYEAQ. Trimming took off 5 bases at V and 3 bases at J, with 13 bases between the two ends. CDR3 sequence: CASSEGAGYTGELFF. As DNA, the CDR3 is TGTGCCAGCAGCGAAGGTGCGGGGTACACCGGGGAGCTGTTTTTT.

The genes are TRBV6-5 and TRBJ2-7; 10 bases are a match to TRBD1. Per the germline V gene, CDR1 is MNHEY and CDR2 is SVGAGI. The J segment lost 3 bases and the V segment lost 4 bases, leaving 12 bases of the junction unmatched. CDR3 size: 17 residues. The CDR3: CASSSVQWDRGGYEQYF. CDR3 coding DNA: TGTGCCAGCAGTTCGGTACAATGGGACAGGGGAGGCTACGAGCAGTACTTC.

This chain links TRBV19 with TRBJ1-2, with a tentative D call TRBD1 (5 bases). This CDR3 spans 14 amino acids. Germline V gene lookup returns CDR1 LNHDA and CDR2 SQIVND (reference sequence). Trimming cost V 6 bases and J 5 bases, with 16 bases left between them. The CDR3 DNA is TGTGCCAGTAGGAGGGACGGACCCGTTTATGGCTACACCTTC. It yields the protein CASRRDGPVYGYTF.

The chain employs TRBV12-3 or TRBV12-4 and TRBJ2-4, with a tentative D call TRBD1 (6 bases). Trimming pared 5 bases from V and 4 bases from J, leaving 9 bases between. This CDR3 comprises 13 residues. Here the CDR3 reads CASSRTAKNIQYF. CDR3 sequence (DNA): TGTGCCAGCAGTAGGACAGCGAAAAACATTCAGTACTTC.

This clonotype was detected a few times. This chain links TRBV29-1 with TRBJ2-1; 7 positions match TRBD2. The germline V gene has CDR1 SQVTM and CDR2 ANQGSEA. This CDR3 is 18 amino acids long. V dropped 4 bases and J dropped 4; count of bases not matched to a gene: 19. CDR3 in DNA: TGCAGCGTTGGCTATAAGCGGGGCCCTAATCCGGTTTACAATGAGCAGTTCTTC. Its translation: CSVGYKRGPNPVYNEQFF.

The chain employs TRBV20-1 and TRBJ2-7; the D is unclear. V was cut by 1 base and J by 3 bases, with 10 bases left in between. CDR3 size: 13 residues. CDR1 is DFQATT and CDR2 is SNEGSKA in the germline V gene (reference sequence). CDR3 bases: TGCAGTGCTAGAGGGCTCAGTGGCTACGAGCAGTACTTC. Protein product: CSARGLSGYEQYF.

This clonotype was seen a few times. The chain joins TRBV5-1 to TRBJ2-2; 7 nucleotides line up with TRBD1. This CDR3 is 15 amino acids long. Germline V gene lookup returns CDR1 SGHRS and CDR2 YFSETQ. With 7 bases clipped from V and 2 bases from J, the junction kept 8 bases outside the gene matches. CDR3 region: CASGTGQRNTGELFF. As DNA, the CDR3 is TGCGCCAGCGGCACGGGACAGAGAAACACCGGGGAGCTGTTTTTT.